The text below deals with one T cell receptor beta chain. This clonotype was observed a handful of times. What antigen it recognizes has not been identified. Within one base of it there is no much larger clone, and no base qualities were kept. The receptor library was made with RT-PCR. For sequencing, an Illumina MiSeq was employed. TCRdb applied fastp at Q25 and MiXCR to the public reads, then kept only in-frame beta chains. Every distinct CDR3 protein forms one entry, paired with its most common genes and DNA. This sample lists more than 600,000 distinct CDR3 sequences; approximately 15% were detected once. The ten largest account for roughly 3.9% of the sample. V gives up 0 bases and J gives up 4 bases, and the segment between their germline ends measures 11 bases. CDR3 length: 15 amino acids, cysteine to phenylalanine. Only CDR3 DNA remains: 45 bases, in frame from the first base. CDR1 is given as SGHRS and CDR2 as YFSETQ, both from the germline V gene.

This entry is derived from a study (dated by TCRdb to the mid-2010s). The sample taken for sequencing was memory CD4+ T cells from blood. The clonotype originates from a female donor in good health, serving as a healthy control. The chain is made from TRBV5-1 and TRBJ2-1; a weak D assignment points to TRBD2 (5 bases agree). The CDR3: CASSLASREYNEQFF. The sequenced DNA is TGCGCCAGCAGCTTGGCATCTAGGGAGTACAATGAGCAGTTCTTC.